This paragraph reports one TCR beta chain. Its antigen is unknown. PCR amplification relied on 60 Vbeta primers (plus 13 Jbeta primers). The protocol was immunoSEQ multiplex PCR, while the TCRdb copy is restricted to in-frame clones and leaves out a portion. This table holds some 48,000 clones. This record comes from a study of cytomegalovirus exposure and HLA in healthy donors. Whole-study context: An analysis done earlier identified almost 120 million unique TCR beta sequences from about 180 million T cells.

This CDR3 has 13 amino acids. Looked up from germline, CDR1 is LGHNA and CDR2 is YSLEER. Losses at the gene ends were 1 base for V and 10 bases for J; bases not matched to a gene: 3. Findings of the study overall: Later analysis revealed greater clonal expansion in HLA-associated TCR beta chains than in equally common others. Most TCRs appeared rarely, but some public TCRs recurred in many donors. Several V segments, TRBV6-2 and TRBV6-3 among them, could not be told apart and were dropped.

The chain combines TRBV4-3 with TRBJ2-1; TRBD1 matches 8 bases. Source material: PBMCs. The source of this sequence is a male donor in good health and CMV-seropositive. The CDR3 region has the DNA TGCGCCAGCAGCCAAGGCCGGGACAGGGAGCAGTTCTTC. This codes for CASSQGRDREQFF.